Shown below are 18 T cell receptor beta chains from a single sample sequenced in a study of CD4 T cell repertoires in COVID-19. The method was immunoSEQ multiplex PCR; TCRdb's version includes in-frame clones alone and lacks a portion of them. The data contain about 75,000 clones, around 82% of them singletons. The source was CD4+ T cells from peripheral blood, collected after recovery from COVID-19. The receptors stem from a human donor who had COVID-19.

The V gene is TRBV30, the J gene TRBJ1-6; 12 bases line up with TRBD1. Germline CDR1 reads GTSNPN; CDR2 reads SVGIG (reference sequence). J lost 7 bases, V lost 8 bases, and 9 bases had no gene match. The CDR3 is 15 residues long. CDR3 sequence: CASEGTGGFNSPLHF. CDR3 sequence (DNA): TGTGCCAGCGAAGGGACAGGGGGCTTCAATTCACCCCTCCACTTT.

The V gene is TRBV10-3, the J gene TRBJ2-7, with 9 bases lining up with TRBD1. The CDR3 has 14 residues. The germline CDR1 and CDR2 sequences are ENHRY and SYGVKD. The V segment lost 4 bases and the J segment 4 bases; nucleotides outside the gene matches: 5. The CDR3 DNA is TGTGCCATCAGTGGCGGGACAGGGTCGTACGAGCAGTACTTC. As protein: CAISGGTGSYEQYF.

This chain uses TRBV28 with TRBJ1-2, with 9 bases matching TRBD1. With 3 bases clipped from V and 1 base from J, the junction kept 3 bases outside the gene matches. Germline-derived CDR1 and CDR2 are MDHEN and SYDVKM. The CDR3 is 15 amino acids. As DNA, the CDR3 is TGTGCCAGCAGTTTCCCGGGACAGGGTAACTATGGCTACACCTTC. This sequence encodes CASSFPGQGNYGYTF.

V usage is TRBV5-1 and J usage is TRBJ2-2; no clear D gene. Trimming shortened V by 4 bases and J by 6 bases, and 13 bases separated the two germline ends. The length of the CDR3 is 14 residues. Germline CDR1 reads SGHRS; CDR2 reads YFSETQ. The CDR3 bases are TGCGCCAGCAGCCCAGAGTTCGTCGCCGGGGAGCTGTTTTTT. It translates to CASSPEFVAGELFF.

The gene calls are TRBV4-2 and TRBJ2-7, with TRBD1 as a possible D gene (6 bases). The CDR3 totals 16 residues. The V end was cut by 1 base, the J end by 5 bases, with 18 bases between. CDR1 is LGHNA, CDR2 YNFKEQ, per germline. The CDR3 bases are TGTGCCAGCAGCCAAGTATCTACAGGGTCAGTCCACGAGCAGTACTTC. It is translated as CASSQVSTGSVHEQYF.

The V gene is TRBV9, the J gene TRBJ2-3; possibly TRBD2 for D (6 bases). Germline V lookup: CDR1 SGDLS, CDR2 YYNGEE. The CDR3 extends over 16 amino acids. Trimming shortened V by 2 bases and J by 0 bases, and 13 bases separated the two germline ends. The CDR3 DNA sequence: TGTGCCAGCAGCGTTGGGACTGGCGCTAGCACAGATACGCAGTATTTT. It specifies CASSVGTGASTDTQYF.

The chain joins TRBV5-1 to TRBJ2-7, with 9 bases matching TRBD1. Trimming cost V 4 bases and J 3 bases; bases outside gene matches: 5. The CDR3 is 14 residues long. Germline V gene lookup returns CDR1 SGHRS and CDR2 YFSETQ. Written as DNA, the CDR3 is TGCGCCAGCAGCCCCGAGGGACAGGGCTACGAGCAGTACTTC. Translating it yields CASSPEGQGYEQYF.

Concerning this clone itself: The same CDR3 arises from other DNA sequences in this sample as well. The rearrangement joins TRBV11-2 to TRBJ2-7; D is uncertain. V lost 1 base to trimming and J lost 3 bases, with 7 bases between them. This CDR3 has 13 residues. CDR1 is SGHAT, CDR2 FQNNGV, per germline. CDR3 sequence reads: CASSLGTSYEQYF. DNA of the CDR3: TGTGCCAGCAGCTTAGGAACAAGCTACGAGCAGTACTTC.

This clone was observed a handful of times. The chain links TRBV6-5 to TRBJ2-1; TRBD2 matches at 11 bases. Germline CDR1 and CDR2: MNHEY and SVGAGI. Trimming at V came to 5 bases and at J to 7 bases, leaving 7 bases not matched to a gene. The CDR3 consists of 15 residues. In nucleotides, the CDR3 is TGTGCCAGCAGTCCCCCACTAGCGGGAGTGAATGAGCAGTTCTTC. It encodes CASSPPLAGVNEQFF.

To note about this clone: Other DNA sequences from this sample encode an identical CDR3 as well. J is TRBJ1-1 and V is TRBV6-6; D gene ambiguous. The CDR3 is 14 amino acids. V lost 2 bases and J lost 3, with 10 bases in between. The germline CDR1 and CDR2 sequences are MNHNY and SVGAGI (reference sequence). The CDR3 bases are TGTGCCAGCAGTTACCGCCGGGGTGACACTGAAGCTTTCTTT. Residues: CASSYRRGDTEAFF.

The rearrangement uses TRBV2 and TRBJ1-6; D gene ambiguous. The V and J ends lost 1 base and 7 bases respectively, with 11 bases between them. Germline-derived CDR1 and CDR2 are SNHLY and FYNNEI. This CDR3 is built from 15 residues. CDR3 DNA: TGTGCCAGCAGTGAAGGGCAGATAGGGAATTCACCCCTCCACTTT. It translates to CASSEGQIGNSPLHF.

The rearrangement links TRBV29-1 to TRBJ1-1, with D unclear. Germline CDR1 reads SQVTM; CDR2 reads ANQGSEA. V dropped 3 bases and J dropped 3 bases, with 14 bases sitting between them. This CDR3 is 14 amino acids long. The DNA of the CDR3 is TGCAGCGTTGACGTGGGGAGAACGGACACTGAAGCTTTCTTT. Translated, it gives CSVDVGRTDTEAFF. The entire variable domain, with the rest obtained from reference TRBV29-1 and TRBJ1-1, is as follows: SAVISQKPSRDICQRGTSLTIQCQVDSQVTMMFWYRQQPGQSLTLIATANQGSEATYESGFVIDKFPISRPNLTFSTLTVSNMSPEDSSIYLCSVDVGRTDTEAFFGQGTRLTVV.

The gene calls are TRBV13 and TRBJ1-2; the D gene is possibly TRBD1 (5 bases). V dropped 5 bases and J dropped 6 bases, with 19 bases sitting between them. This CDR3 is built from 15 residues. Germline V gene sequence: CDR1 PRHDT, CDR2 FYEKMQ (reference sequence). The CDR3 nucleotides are TGTGCCAGCAGCGAAGCCAGGGTCCTTAGAAATGGCTACACCTTC. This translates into CASSEARVLRNGYTF. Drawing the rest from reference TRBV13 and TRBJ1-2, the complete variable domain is AAGVIQSPRHLIKEKRETATLKCYPIPRHDTVYWYQQGPGQDPQFLISFYEKMQSDKGSIPDRFSAQQFSDYHSELNMSSLELGDSALYFCASSEARVLRNGYTFGSGTRLTVV.

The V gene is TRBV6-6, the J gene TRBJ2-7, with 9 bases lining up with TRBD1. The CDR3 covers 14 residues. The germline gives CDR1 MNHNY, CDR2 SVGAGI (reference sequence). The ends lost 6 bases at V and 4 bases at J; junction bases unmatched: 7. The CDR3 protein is CASSYRDREYEQYF. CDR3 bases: TGTGCCAGCAGCTACCGGGACAGGGAGTACGAGCAGTACTTC.

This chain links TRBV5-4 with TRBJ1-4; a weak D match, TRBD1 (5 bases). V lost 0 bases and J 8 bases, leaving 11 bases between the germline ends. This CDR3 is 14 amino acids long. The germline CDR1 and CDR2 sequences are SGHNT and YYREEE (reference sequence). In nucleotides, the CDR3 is TGTGCCAGCAGCTTGGGGGGGATGGGAGAAAAACTGTTTTTT. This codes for CASSLGGMGEKLFF.

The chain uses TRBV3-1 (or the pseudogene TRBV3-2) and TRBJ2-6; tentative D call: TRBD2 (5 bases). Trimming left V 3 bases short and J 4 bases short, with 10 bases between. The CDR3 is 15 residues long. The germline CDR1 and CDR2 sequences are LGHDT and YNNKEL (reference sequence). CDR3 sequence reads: CASSQRGLGANVLTF. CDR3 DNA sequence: TGTGCCAGCAGCCAGAGAGGGTTAGGGGCCAACGTCCTGACTTTC.

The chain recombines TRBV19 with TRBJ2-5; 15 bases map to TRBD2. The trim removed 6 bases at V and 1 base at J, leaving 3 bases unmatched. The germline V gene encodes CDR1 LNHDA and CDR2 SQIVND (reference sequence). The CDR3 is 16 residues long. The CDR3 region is CASRGTSGGRQETQYF. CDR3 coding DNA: TGTGCCAGTAGGGGGACTAGCGGGGGGCGCCAAGAGACCCAGTACTTC.

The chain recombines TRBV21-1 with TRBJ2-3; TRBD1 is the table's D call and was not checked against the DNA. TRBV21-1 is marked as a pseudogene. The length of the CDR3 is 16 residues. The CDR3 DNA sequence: TGTGCCAGCAGCAAAGCCAAGACAGGACCCACAGATACGCAGTATTTT. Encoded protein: CASSKAKTGPTDTQYF.